This T cell receptor (beta chain) was identified in a study of blood T cell repertoires in COVID-19. This CDR3 region has 14 residues. Germline loops: CDR1 MNHEY, CDR2 SVGAGI. Trimming cost V 7 bases and J 4 bases, with 16 bases left between them. Profiled with immunoSEQ multiplex PCR; TCRdb holds only in-frame clones, not every one. The repertoire consists of 85,000 to 100,000 clones, with just over 85% occurring once and the leading ten covering 25% to 35%. Source material: peripheral blood. This TCR was recovered from a man between 50 and 59 years old with active or convalescent COVID-19. This sequence joins TRBV6-5 and TRBJ1-2, with a tentative D call TRBD1 (6 bases). CDR3 coding DNA: TGTGCCAGCACCCAAGACAGGACGTCCTATGGCTACACCTTC. It specifies CASTQDRTSYGYTF.